This passage covers 16 T cell receptor beta chains from one sample sequenced in a study of metastatic and nonmetastatic thyroid tumors. TCRdb re-analyzed the PCR reads through MiXCR. Of about 38,000 clones in the sample, roughly a quarter were seen once. Not a single patient had been given any form of treatment at any point before undergoing thyroid surgery. Sequenced material: blood. These receptors were obtained from a female donor with papillary thyroid cancer or a benign thyroid nodule (not recorded which). Some clones in this sample may be carry-over from other donors' samples.

V and J are TRBV4-1 and TRBJ1-1; D is ambiguous. The CDR3 spans 15 residues. Per the germline V gene, CDR1 is MGHRA and CDR2 is YSYEKL. Trimming left V 0 bases short and J 0 bases short, with 8 bases between. The DNA of the CDR3 is TGCGCCAGCAGCCAAGATGAGGCTATGAACACTGAAGCTTTCTTT. Protein: CASSQDEAMNTEAFF.

This clone was seen many times. The rearrangement links TRBV29-1 to TRBJ1-2, with D tentatively TRBD1 (5 bases). V dropped 2 bases and J dropped 4 bases, with 14 bases sitting between them. This CDR3 contains 14 residues. Germline V CDR1 and CDR2: SQVTM, ANQGSEA. CDR3 coding DNA: TGCAGCGTTGAACTCAGGGATCGAAGCTATGGCTACACCTTC. Translating gives CSVELRDRSYGYTF.

This clone has at least ten counts. V and J are TRBV5-1 and TRBJ2-3; D uncertain. Germline CDR1 and CDR2: SGHRS and YFSETQ. Trimming pared 1 base from V and 2 bases from J, leaving 8 bases between. CDR3 length equals 14 residues. The CDR3 protein is CASSLSTFTDTQYF. The CDR3 DNA follows: TGCGCCAGCAGCTTGTCTACTTTCACAGATACGCAGTATTTT.

The chain combines TRBV30 with TRBJ1-2; 9 bases align to TRBD1. The CDR3 is made up of 15 amino acids. Germline CDR1 GTSNPN, CDR2 SVGIG (reference sequence). Trimming cost V 1 base and J 3 bases; bases outside gene matches: 6. In nucleotides, the CDR3 is TGTGCCTGGAGTGCTCCGGACAGGGGTGACTATGGCTACACCTTC. Translating it yields CAWSAPDRGDYGYTF.

The chain links TRBV12-3 or TRBV12-4 to TRBJ2-1; 12 bases are a match to TRBD2. The CDR3 contains 14 residues. With 7 bases clipped from V and 10 bases from J, the junction kept 8 bases outside the gene matches. CDR3 in DNA: TGTGCCAGCACCCTGACTAGCGGGGGCCGAGAGCAGTTCTTC. It specifies CASTLTSGGREQFF.

This clone was picked up many times. Other DNA sequences in the same sample also yield this CDR3. The chain links TRBV4-2 to TRBJ2-5; no clear D. Looked up from germline, CDR1 is LGHNA and CDR2 is YNFKEQ. The CDR3 covers 13 residues. V was pared by 1 base and J by 2 bases, with 5 bases between. The CDR3 here is CASSQGIQETQYF. CDR3 coding DNA: TGTGCCAGCAGCCAAGGGATTCAAGAGACCCAGTACTTC.

At least ten counts were recorded for this clone. This chain uses TRBV15 with TRBJ2-3; D is possibly TRBD2 (5 bases). The germline CDR1 and CDR2 sequences are LNHNV and YYDKDF (reference sequence). The CDR3 is 13 amino acids. Trimming removed 4 bases from V and 6 bases from J, with 11 bases in between. The CDR3 reads CATSTPTMDTQYF. The CDR3 DNA reads TGTGCCACCAGCACGCCGACTATGGATACGCAGTATTTT.

This clone was recorded at least ten times. This chain joins TRBV4-1 and TRBJ2-1, with TRBD2 as a possible D gene (6 bases). The CDR3 is made up of 17 amino acids. Per the germline V gene, CDR1 is MGHRA and CDR2 is YSYEKL. The germline V and J ends were trimmed by 1 base and 0 bases, with 13 bases remaining between them. CDR3 in amino acids: CASSQVGGRVSYNEQFF. The DNA for the CDR3 is TGCGCCAGCAGCCAAGTTGGAGGGCGGGTCTCCTACAATGAGCAGTTCTTC.

V usage is TRBV6-1 and J usage is TRBJ1-1, with D unclear. The V gene lost 6 bases and the J gene lost 0 bases, with 8 bases spanning the gap. Germline lookup yields CDR1 MNHNS and CDR2 SASEGT. There are 13 residues in the CDR3. The CDR3 reads CASRVQMNTEAFF. The CDR3, as DNA: TGTGCCAGCAGAGTACAGATGAACACTGAAGCTTTCTTT.

This clone showed up just a few times. The junction and the germline gene differ at one end; a read error may be behind it. Distinct nucleotide sequences in the sample also encode this CDR3. The chain employs TRBV4-1 and TRBJ2-7; no reliable D call. The CDR3 has 14 amino acids. Germline CDR1 MGHRA, CDR2 YSYEKL. In DNA, the CDR3 is TGTGCCAGCAGCCAAGTGAGCCAGTCCTACGAGCAGTACTTC. Protein product: CASSQVSQSYEQYF.

This clone was observed at least ten times. The rearrangement links TRBV20-1 to TRBJ2-1; D gene uncertain. CDR1 and CDR2 (germline): DFQATT, SNEGSKA (reference sequence). Trimming shortened V by 7 bases and J by 8 bases, and 15 bases separated the two germline ends. CDR3 length: 12 residues. The CDR3: CSVSSLGYEQFF. DNA for the CDR3: TGCAGTGTTTCGTCCCTGGGCTATGAGCAGTTCTTC.

This clone has a handful of counts. The identical CDR3 is also encoded by other nucleotide sequences in the sample. CDR3 residues: CASSGPRDGPEAFF. DNA of the CDR3: TGTGCCAGCAGTGGGCCCAGGGACGGGCCTGAAGCTTTCTTT. V is TRBV28 and J is TRBJ1-1; D may be TRBD1 (5 bases). V dropped 5 bases and J dropped 6 bases, with 16 bases sitting between them. This CDR3 comprises 14 residues. From germline, CDR1 is MDHEN and CDR2 SYDVKM.

This clone was seen many times. This chain joins TRBV4-2 and TRBJ2-6, with D uncertain. The CDR3 contains 15 residues. Trimming took 1 base from V and 0 from J, leaving 4 bases between them. The germline V gene has CDR1 LGHNA and CDR2 YNFKEQ. Here the CDR3 reads CASSQALSGANVLTF. CDR3 bases: TGTGCCAGCAGCCAAGCGCTCTCTGGGGCCAACGTCCTGACTTTC.

This clone was recorded a few times. The rearrangement links TRBV6-1 to TRBJ2-2; TRBD1 agrees at 10 bases. Per germline, CDR1 MNHNS and CDR2 SASEGT. This CDR3 spans 16 amino acids. V trimming: 4 bases; J trimming: 6 bases; junction bases outside the gene matches: 8. CDR3 amino acids: CASSGTGGVIAGELFF. The CDR3 nucleotides read TGTGCCAGCAGTGGGACAGGGGGGGTTATTGCCGGGGAGCTGTTTTTT.

This chain uses TRBV12-3 or TRBV12-4 with TRBJ2-2; D not resolved. V lost 3 bases and J 3 bases, leaving 11 bases between the germline ends. The CDR3 runs 15 residues. The CDR3 DNA reads as TGTGCCAGCAGTTTTAATCAGGATTACACCGGGGAGCTGTTTTTT. Its protein is CASSFNQDYTGELFF.

The sample holds a few counts of this clone. With a much larger clone just one base away, this may be a read error. The CDR3 DNA reads as TGCAGTGTCAACAGGGGGCATACAGATACGCAGTATTTT. Translated: CSVNRGHTDTQYF. V gene TRBV20-1 combines with J gene TRBJ2-3; 9 bases are a match to TRBD1. CDR3 length: 13 amino acids. The germline V gene encodes CDR1 DFQATT and CDR2 SNEGSKA (reference sequence). J gave up 3 bases and V 7 bases, and 5 bases lay outside the gene matches.